This TCR beta chain came from a study of molecular identifiers for immune sequencing clone quantification. At the level of the study: Across replicate runs, RNA obtained from around 20,000 or 100,000 naive CD8 cells was divided into five, with four undergoing sequencing. Study-wide findings and caveats: Clones above 20 RNA copies contained over 97% of effector molecules and under 1% of naive molecules.

Ten or more counts support this clonotype. Antigen specificity is unknown. Libraries for naive CD8 T cells, which were made from approximately 20,000 to 980,000 sorted cells, drew on 10%, 30% or 50% of the RNA. There are 12 residues in the CDR3. The germline V gene encodes CDR1 SGHTA and CDR2 FQGNSA. Trimming cost V 1 base and J 9 bases, with 7 bases left between them. Library preparation followed earlier protocols using designated TCR primers. TCRdb processed the PCR reads anew with MiXCR; each CDR3 protein has one entry. The sample carries a few hundred thousand distinct CDR3 sequences, under 25% recorded once.

This clonotype originated in a human donor in good health. Some libraries in this study had Jurkat cell RNA spiked in. The sequenced material came from naive CD8+ T cells from blood, with Jurkat cell RNA spiked in. As to subset: FACS-sorted CD8+CD4-CCR7+CD45RA+ naive T cells. V is TRBV7-2 and J is TRBJ2-1; no definite D call. CDR3 DNA sequence: TGTGCCAGCAGCTTAGTTTGGATTGAGCAGTTCTTC. Translated, it gives CASSLVWIEQFF.